This TCR beta chain was recovered during a study of T cells after yellow fever vaccination. Study-wide points: Reappearance after the booster was observed for most primary-vaccination clones (around 96% CD4, about 91% CD8).

In its sample, this clonotype was seen once. What it binds is unknown. One end of the junction is discordant with germline, which a read error may explain. In TCRdb, the 5' RACE reads were re-called with MiXCR into one record per CDR3 protein. This table holds hundreds of thousands of distinct CDR3 sequences, approximately 13% found once. The germline V gene encodes CDR1 MNHEY and CDR2 SVGAGI. The CDR3 runs to 11 residues. Sequenced material: PBMCs, taken on the day of the yellow fever booster vaccination. The receptor comes from a man aged 30 to 45 who received the YFV17D yellow fever vaccine. The gene calls are TRBV6-5 and TRBJ2-7; D is possibly TRBD1 (6 bases). The CDR3 here is CDDRQFYEQYF. The CDR3 nucleotides are TGCGACGACAGGCAATTTTACGAGCAGTACTTC.